This note documents a single T cell receptor (beta chain) sequence. The table lists this clonotype with many counts. Its antigen is still unknown. Per-nucleotide qualities are absent, and no much larger clonotype sits a single base away. The data belong to a study of identical twins (dated by TCRdb to the mid-2010s). At the level of the whole study: To test whether fetal clonotypes persist, this study deep-sequenced TCR alpha and beta repertoires from monozygotic twins, from unrelated adults of various ages, and from cord blood. To rule out contamination, replicate twin experiments were performed at different times with different library preparation protocols.

Every donor in the study was a healthy Caucasian. Three pairs of female monozygotic twins, all aged roughly 18 to 30 years, made up the twin cohort. Peripheral blood mononuclear cells were the source from which RNA for the TCR libraries was isolated. Receptor amplification or capture employed 5' RACE. The sequencer was an Illumina HiSeq 2000. A universal primer binding site was added through template switching, and the final cDNA carried a unique molecular identifier so that TCR cDNA molecules could be counted accurately. Specific primers in the conserved constant-segment region were used to synthesize first-strand cDNA for TCR alpha and beta chains. To control for contamination, every cDNA library carried two barcodes: a SMART-Mk sample barcode plus Illumina barcodes. TruSeq adapter sequences, together with Illumina sample barcodes, were added in two successive PCR steps. Sequencing of the TCR alpha and beta cDNA libraries was done on the Illumina HiSeq platform using custom primers. The study's processing was this. MiGEC was used to process raw reads and extract unique molecular identifiers, and MiXCR was used to find CDR3 positions. For each individual, recombination models were inferred using an EM algorithm with the repgenHMM and IGoR tools. Shared clonotype analysis was performed with the tcR package in R, normalizing sharing by the product of cloneset sizes. To study raw recombination without the effects of thymic and clonal selection, out-of-frame nonproductive sequences were analyzed. Using fastp trimming at Q25 and MiXCR clonotype assembly, TCRdb reanalyzed the public sequencing data and kept in-frame beta chains. Identical CDR3 protein sequences are pooled into one entry, listed with their most common genes and DNA. TCRdb's processing, not the study's, gives the V and J calls here. For this sample the table gives hundreds of thousands of distinct CDR3 sequences, of which roughly 12% were detected only once. Clones ranked in the top ten supply around 1.5% of the sample.

The CDR3 starts with the cysteine, ends with the phenylalanine, and has 14 residues. Of the read, only the CDR3 DNA is kept; its 42 bases are in frame from base 1. The germline V gene specifies SGHRS as CDR1 and YFSETQ as CDR2. V gives up 0 bases and J gives up 3 bases, and the segment between their germline ends measures 7 bases. General findings and caveats noted by the study authors: Because the same donors could not be followed over many years, the conclusions depended on cross-sectional statistical analysis. In beta out-of-frame sequences, excess twin sharing was weaker, because having fewer shared sequences lowered the signal-to-noise ratio. Abundant cord blood beta clonotypes had fewer insertions, young adult naive repertoires showed a similar but weaker trend, and memory repertoires showed no such trend. Compared with coincidental sharing between unrelated individuals, out-of-frame TCR alpha sequences shared between twins showed an excess of sequences with low generation probability. In monozygotic twins, out-of-frame TCR alpha sharing was systematically underestimated by recombination models, although the models agreed with sharing between unrelated individuals. Zero-insertion analyses could be partly confounded by invariant T cells such as MAIT and iNKT, though diverse VJ usage argued against such confounding for most clonotypes.

These data were likewise used in another study, on yellow fever vaccine responses in identical twins. The second investigation adds: According to the authors, the vaccine-induced T cell response in identical twins seemed to be partly convergent and partly specific to each individual. In the study, vaccine-responding T cell clones were precisely tracked in identical twins.

Sequenced material: PBMCs. The rearrangement joined TRBV5-1 to TRBJ1-3, with the D gene uncertain. The clonotype comes from a woman between 18 and 29 years old in good health. The DNA sequence follows: TGCGCCAGCAGCTTGGCGGGATATGGAAACACCATATATTTT. This codes for CASSLAGYGNTIYF.